What follows are 22 T cell receptor beta chains derived from one specimen sequenced in a study of neurological immune-mediated disorders. TCRdb re-called the 5' RACE reads with MiXCR, one entry per CDR3 protein. The table shows about 45,000 distinct CDR3 sequences, with 13% occurring only once. The time point: longitudinal time-point 3. Sequencing was carried out using PBMCs. Every receptor here comes from a man aged 25-45 years in good health.

This clonotype was recorded at least ten times. This chain connects TRBV7-6 to TRBJ1-1; tentatively, D is TRBD1 (6 bases). V lost 2 bases and J 6 bases, leaving 10 bases between the germline ends. Germline V gives CDR1 SGHVS, CDR2 FNYEAQ. This CDR3 is 13 amino acids long. In nucleotides, the CDR3 is TGTGCCAGCAGCTTACTGGGGGCGGCTGAAGCTTTCTTT. The encoded protein is CASSLLGAAEAFF. The whole variable domain, remainder taken from reference TRBV7-6 and TRBJ1-1, is GAGVSQSPRYKVTKRGQDVALRCDPISGHVSLYWYRQALGQGPEFLTYFNYEAQQDKSGLPNDRFSAERPEGSISTLTIQRTEQRDSAMYRCASSLLGAAEAFFGQGTRLTVV.

This clonotype was detected ten times or more. This sequence joins TRBV9 and TRBJ2-3, with TRBD2 matching 9 bases. This CDR3 is 15 amino acids long. Germline lookup yields CDR1 SGDLS and CDR2 YYNGEE. Trimming took 4 bases from V and 1 from J; bases not matched to a gene: 4. In nucleotides, the CDR3 is TGTGCCAGCAGCTTTCGACTAGCGGGCACAGATACGCAGTATTTT. It is translated as CASSFRLAGTDTQYF.

Only one count was recorded for this clonotype. Since a much larger clone is just one base distant, this may be a read error. The rearrangement links TRBV29-1 to TRBJ2-7; a possible D gene is TRBD2 (6 bases). The V end lost 4 bases, the J end lost 2 bases, and 12 bases lay between the germline ends. This CDR3 has 13 residues. Looked up from germline, CDR1 is SQVTM and CDR2 is ANQGSEA. In DNA, the CDR3 is TGCAGCGTTGTGGAGGGTTTTGCCTACGAGCAGTACTTC. Protein product: CSVVEGFAYEQYF.

This clonotype showed up many times. The chain is built from TRBV5-5 and TRBJ2-5; TRBD2 matches 9 bases. With V trimmed by 0 bases and J by 4 bases, 1 base remained unmatched. Germline V gives CDR1 SGHKS, CDR2 YYEKEE (reference sequence). The CDR3 contains 14 residues. The CDR3 nucleotides are TGTGCCAGCAGCTTGGCACTAGCGGGAGAGACCCAGTACTTC. This sequence encodes CASSLALAGETQYF. The complete variable domain, with remaining parts taken from reference TRBV5-5 and TRBJ2-5, reads DAGVTQSPTHLIKTRGQQVTLRCSPISGHKSVSWYQQVLGQGPQFIFQYYEKEERGRGNFPDRFSARQFPNYSSELNVNALLLGDSALYLCASSLALAGETQYFGPGTRLLVL.

This clonotype has at least ten counts. The genes are TRBV5-1 and TRBJ2-3; 9 nucleotides line up with TRBD1. The CDR3 extends over 16 amino acids. The V gene end was trimmed by 4 bases and the J gene end by 1 base; junction bases not matched to a gene: 7. Per germline, CDR1 SGHRS and CDR2 YFSETQ. Here the CDR3 DNA reads TGCGCCAGCAGCCTCACAGGGGGCGTAGGCACAGATACGCAGTATTTT. Its translation: CASSLTGGVGTDTQYF.

Ten or more counts support this clonotype. A junction end diverges from the germline sequence, so it may reflect a read error. V is TRBV29-1 and J is TRBJ1-4; no reliable D call. Per the germline V gene, CDR1 is SQVTM and CDR2 is ANQGSEA. The CDR3 is 13 amino acids. In nucleotides, the CDR3 is TGCAGCGTCGCAGAGAGTAGGAATGAGAAACTGTTTTTT. Translating it yields CSVAESRNEKLFF. Supplemented by reference TRBV29-1 and TRBJ1-4, the full variable domain reads SAVISQKPSRDICQRGTSLTIQCQVDSQVTMMFWYRQQPGQSLTLIATANQGSEATYESGFVIDKFPISRPNLTFSTLTVSNMSPEDSSIYLCSVAESRNEKLFFGSGTQLSVL.

The chain combines TRBV2 with TRBJ1-1; 8 bases are a match to TRBD1. The CDR3 runs 15 residues. V lost 2 bases, J lost 2 bases, and 4 bases stayed unmatched. Per the germline V gene, CDR1 is SNHLY and CDR2 is FYNNEI. The CDR3 bases are TGTGCCAGCAGTGAACCGGGACAGGCTAACACTGAAGCTTTCTTT. It specifies CASSEPGQANTEAFF.

This clonotype was counted many times. The rearrangement uses TRBV20-1 and TRBJ2-3; D is unclear. Germline loops: CDR1 DFQATT, CDR2 SNEGSKA (reference sequence). The CDR3 has 11 residues. V lost 3 bases and J lost 6, with 7 bases in between. CDR3 DNA: TGCAGTGCTAGTCTCGTGGATACGCAGTATTTT. Translation: CSASLVDTQYF.

This clonotype has a handful of counts. This chain connects TRBV19 to TRBJ2-7; D is uncertain. The germline V gene has CDR1 LNHDA and CDR2 SQIVND (reference sequence). V lost 7 bases and J lost 2, with 6 bases in between. This CDR3 has 11 amino acids. CDR3 bases: TGTGCCAGTACTAACACCTACGAGCAGTACTTC. This codes for CASTNTYEQYF. The whole variable domain, filled in from reference TRBV19 and TRBJ2-7, reads DGGITQSPKYLFRKEGQNVTLSCEQNLNHDAMYWYRQDPGQGLRLIYYSQIVNDFQKGDIAEGYSVSREKKESFPLTVTSAQKNPTAFYLCASTNTYEQYFGPGTRLTVT.

This clonotype was observed many times. The V call is TRBV14, the J call TRBJ2-7; 9 nucleotides line up with TRBD2. The CDR3 totals 17 residues. Germline V gives CDR1 SGHDN, CDR2 FVKESK. With V trimmed by 1 base and J by 0 bases, 7 bases remained unmatched. The CDR3 DNA is TGTGCCAGCAGCCAAGTCCCGGGACTAGCATACTCCTACGAGCAGTACTTC. It is translated as CASSQVPGLAYSYEQYF.

The chain joins TRBV27 to TRBJ2-7, with TRBD2 matching 13 bases. The V segment lost 5 bases and the J segment 3 bases; nucleotides outside the gene matches: 4. This CDR3 is 15 amino acids long. Germline values: CDR1 MNHEY, CDR2 SMNVEV (reference sequence). The CDR3: CASSLGTSGVYEQYF. The CDR3 region has the DNA TGTGCCAGCAGTCTTGGGACTAGCGGGGTCTACGAGCAGTACTTC.

This clonotype was seen many times. V is TRBV7-6 and J is TRBJ2-3; the match to TRBD2 covers 8 bases. Germline loops: CDR1 SGHVS, CDR2 FNYEAQ. The CDR3 totals 16 residues. The J segment lost 3 bases and the V segment lost 2 bases, leaving 7 bases of the junction unmatched. CDR3 bases: TGTGCCAGCAGCTTAAGTAGCGGGGTAGAGACAGATACGCAGTATTTT. It specifies CASSLSSGVETDTQYF.

This chain joins TRBV20-1 and TRBJ1-1; D not certain. V shed 6 bases and J shed 7 bases, with 21 bases lying between them. Per the germline V gene, CDR1 is DFQATT and CDR2 is SNEGSKA (reference sequence). The CDR3 spans 14 residues. CDR3 sequence reads: CSARPDLTGFEAFF. The CDR3 DNA sequence: TGCAGTGCCCGCCCGGATCTTACCGGCTTTGAAGCTTTCTTT.

This clonotype was detected a few times. V gene TRBV27 combines with J gene TRBJ1-3; tentatively, D is TRBD1 (5 bases). The CDR3 has 13 residues. Trimming pared 4 bases from V and 8 bases from J, leaving 12 bases between. Germline V gives CDR1 MNHEY, CDR2 SMNVEV (reference sequence). Here the CDR3 reads CASSSRQTDTIYF. The CDR3 coding sequence is TGTGCCAGCAGTTCGCGACAGACCGACACCATATATTTT.

On this clonotype: One end of the junction is discordant with germline, which a read error may explain. This chain connects TRBV20-1 to TRBJ2-2, with TRBD1 identical over 10 bases. Germline V CDR1 and CDR2: DFQATT, SNEGSKA (reference sequence). CDR3 size: 17 residues. CDR3 residues: CSARDPVTGGHTGEPFF. For the CDR3, the DNA is TGCAGTGCTAGAGACCCCGTGACAGGGGGCCACACCGGGGAGCCGTTTTTT.

This clonotype has a count of ten or more. The V gene is TRBV20-1, the J gene TRBJ2-3; D gene unclear. CDR1 and CDR2 (germline): DFQATT, SNEGSKA (reference sequence). Trimming stripped 3 bases from V and 4 bases from J, with 5 bases between. The CDR3 spans 11 residues. The DNA of the CDR3 is TGCAGTGCTAGTCGCCCAGATACGCAGTATTTT. Its translation: CSASRPDTQYF.

Regarding this clonotype: This may come from a read error, since a much larger clone is one base off. The CDR3 loop is CGSSYKTVLGTGSSTDTQYF. CDR3 sequence (DNA): TGCGGCAGCAGCTACAAAACCGTTCTGGGGACAGGGTCTAGCACAGATACGCAGTATTTT. The chain uses TRBV5-1 and TRBJ2-3, with TRBD1 matching over 9 bases. The CDR3 spans 20 residues. CDR1 and CDR2 (germline): SGHRS, YFSETQ.

This clonotype was seen ten or more times. The V call is TRBV5-1, the J call TRBJ2-1; possible D gene TRBD2, 5 bases. Germline CDR1 and CDR2: SGHRS and YFSETQ. The V end lost 1 base, the J end lost 4 bases, and 12 bases lay between the germline ends. The CDR3 covers 15 residues. The CDR3 nucleotides are TGCGCCAGCAGCTTGAGTAGCGCAGGATACAATGAGCAGTTCTTC. This sequence encodes CASSLSSAGYNEQFF.

In regard to this clonotype: Just one base apart from a much larger clone, this may be a read error. The chain is built from TRBV5-1 and TRBJ2-7; D is perhaps TRBD2 (7 bases). Trimming stripped 1 base from V and 7 bases from J, with 15 bases between. Looked up from germline, CDR1 is SGHRS and CDR2 is YFSETQ. The CDR3 has 14 residues. The CDR3 region is CASSLSAGADEQYF. CDR3 in DNA: TGCGCCAGCAGCTTGTCGGCGGGGGCGGATGAGCAGTACTTC.

The chain employs TRBV7-9 and TRBJ2-1, with D maybe TRBD1 (5 bases). This CDR3 spans 12 amino acids. Trimming cost V 8 bases and J 13 bases, with 18 bases left between them. The germline CDR1 and CDR2 sequences are SEHNR and FQNEAQ (reference sequence). CDR3 sequence reads: CASLVGTGQQFF. The CDR3 DNA is TGTGCCAGCTTAGTCGGAACAGGCCAACAGTTCTTC.

This clonotype was observed at least ten times. The CDR3 sequence is CASTRSSSYFSSYEQYF. CDR3 nucleotide sequence: TGTGCCAGCACCCGGAGCAGTTCCTATTTTAGCTCCTACGAGCAGTACTTC. The rearrangement links TRBV5-6 to TRBJ2-7; D not certain. The CDR3 has 17 residues. Trimming pared 6 bases from V and 0 bases from J, leaving 22 bases between. Germline loops: CDR1 SGHDT, CDR2 YYEEEE.

This clonotype appeared many times. This rearrangement joins TRBV28 to TRBJ1-1; TRBD1 matches 7 bases. The junction had 14 bases not matched to a gene; V was cut back by 4 bases and J by 3 bases. The CDR3 spans 17 residues. The V gene's germline CDR1 is MDHEN and CDR2 SYDVKM. CDR3 amino acids: CASSSAGTGQRDTEAFF. The CDR3 DNA reads TGTGCCAGCAGTTCCGCCGGAACGGGACAGAGAGACACTGAAGCTTTCTTT.